The present entry profiles one T cell receptor (beta chain) with its context. Participants were aged about 18 to 100 years, lived in 20 to 25 US areas, and enrolled virtually. The data derive from a study of blood T cell repertoires in COVID-19. Overall study context: Acute and convalescent COVID-19 samples came from the United States, Italy and Spain. Nucleic acid was either cDNA or gDNA, and it came from T cells, B-cell-depleted T cells, or PBMCs.

In the source study's methods: Estimation of nucleated cell counts relied on the amplification of reference gene primers. Sequencing used immunoSEQ multiplex PCR; TCRdb keeps in-frame clones, though not all of them. V and J calls and clone size come straight from that table; D and trimming were deduced from the DNA. The sample includes over 120,000 clones, 70% to 90% of them seen just once. The V end was cut by 5 bases, the J end by 9 bases, with 14 bases between. Germline CDR1 is SGHNT and CDR2 is YENEEA. CDR3 length: 13 residues. This receptor was identified in a man in his fifties who had recovered from COVID-19. The chain recombines TRBV11-3 with TRBJ2-1; D ambiguous. Sequenced sample: PBMCs or T cells enriched from blood (not recorded which). CDR3 protein: CASSPRASPEQFF. Written as DNA, the CDR3 is TGTGCCAGCAGCCCCCGAGCAAGCCCTGAGCAGTTCTTC.